The table lists the clone carrying this TCR beta chain with a few counts. Trimming shortened V by 5 bases and J by 0 bases, and 8 bases separated the two germline ends. Germline-derived CDR1 and CDR2 are LGHDT and YNNKEL (reference sequence). There are 14 residues in the CDR3. The data originate from a study of blood T cell repertoires in COVID-19. The method was immunoSEQ multiplex PCR; TCRdb's version includes in-frame clones alone and lacks a portion of them. This table has 320,000 or so clones, 85% appearing once. Sequenced: PBMCs or T cells enriched from blood (not recorded which). This chain joins TRBV3-1 (or the pseudogene TRBV3-2) and TRBJ2-4; D uncertain. The source of this sequence is a woman aged 25 to 39 who had been exposed to COVID-19. In DNA, the CDR3 is TGTGCCAGCAGCAAGGCGGTAGCCAAAAACATTCAGTACTTC. Translation gives CASSKAVAKNIQYF.